The 8 T cell receptor beta chains below come from one sample, sequenced in a study of neurological immune-mediated disorders. TCRdb fed the 5' RACE reads into MiXCR, producing one record per CDR3 protein. Here the sample spans 30,000 to 40,000 distinct CDR3 sequences, about 4.1% being singletons. The specimen was PBMCs. Receptors were obtained from a man younger than 45 with multiple sclerosis.

The V call is TRBV11-3, the J call TRBJ2-3; 13 positions match TRBD2. Per the germline V gene, CDR1 is SGHNT and CDR2 is YENEEA. The junction had 5 bases not matched to a gene; V was cut back by 4 bases and J by 4 bases. CDR3 length: 16 residues. In DNA form, the CDR3 reads TGTGCCAGCAGCTCTCTGACTAGCGGGGGGTCAGATACGCAGTATTTT. It is translated as CASSSLTSGGSDTQYF.

The sample holds many counts of this clonotype. The CDR3 DNA is TGTGCCAGCAGCTTAGTAGGGGGAGGGCAGCCCCAGCATTTT. Translating gives CASSLVGGGQPQHF. The chain carries TRBV7-2 and TRBJ1-5, with a weak D call TRBD1 (6 bases). V lost 1 base and J 7 bases, leaving 11 bases between the germline ends. The germline V gene encodes CDR1 SGHTA and CDR2 FQGNSA. The CDR3 is 14 residues long.

This clonotype was seen repeatedly, ten times or more. The V and J genes are TRBV12-3 or TRBV12-4 and TRBJ1-5, with D perhaps matching TRBD1 (6 bases). Deletions cut 3 bases from V and 2 bases from J, with 11 bases between. This CDR3 spans 15 amino acids. The CDR3 bases are TGTGCCAGCAGTTTGAGGGGGGGAGGCAATCAGCCCCAGCATTTT. This sequence encodes CASSLRGGGNQPQHF.

This clonotype has a count of ten or more. The rearrangement joins TRBV5-1 to TRBJ1-1; the D gene is possibly TRBD1 (6 bases). This CDR3 region has 15 residues. Germline CDR1 SGHRS, CDR2 YFSETQ. Trimming cost V 2 bases and J 1 base, with 12 bases left between them. The CDR3 region has the DNA TGCGCCAGCAGCTTAGGACAGCTCGGGAACACTGAAGCTTTCTTT. It is translated as CASSLGQLGNTEAFF.

This clonotype was counted a single time. The chain uses TRBV6-2 or TRBV6-3 and TRBJ1-1; the match to TRBD1 covers 9 bases. This CDR3 is 15 amino acids long. V shed 4 bases and J 3 bases; nucleotides not matched to a gene: 6. The V gene's germline CDR1 is MNHEY and CDR2 SVGEGT. The CDR3 region has the DNA TGTGCCAGCAGTTCCGGGGGGACAGGGTACACTGAAGCTTTCTTT. Translated, it gives CASSSGGTGYTEAFF.

This clonotype occurred many times. The chain is built from TRBV12-3 or TRBV12-4 and TRBJ2-6, with D tentatively TRBD2 (6 bases). Trimming cost V 3 bases and J 1 base, with 10 bases left between them. The CDR3 runs to 16 residues. The CDR3 nucleotides read TGTGCCAGCAGTTTGATGGGGGGATCTGGGGCCAACGTCCTGACTTTC. Protein sequence: CASSLMGGSGANVLTF.

This clonotype was seen many times. This chain joins TRBV3-1 and TRBJ2-5, with D hard to call. Germline values: CDR1 LGHDT, CDR2 YNNKEL (reference sequence). The CDR3 extends over 12 amino acids. Trimming stripped 4 bases from V and 0 bases from J, with 3 bases between. CDR3 DNA sequence: TGTGCCAGCAGCCTCAACCAAGAGACCCAGTACTTC. Amino acids: CASSLNQETQYF.

Ten or more counts support this clonotype. CDR3 DNA sequence: TGCAGTGCCCAGGGGAGTTCTAGCGGGGGGGCAAAGACCCAGTACTTC. It translates to CSAQGSSSGGAKTQYF. The genes are TRBV20-1 and TRBJ2-5; 12 bases fit TRBD2. The CDR3 consists of 16 residues. Germline V lookup: CDR1 DFQATT, CDR2 SNEGSKA (reference sequence). With V trimmed by 6 bases and J by 6 bases, 14 bases remained unmatched.